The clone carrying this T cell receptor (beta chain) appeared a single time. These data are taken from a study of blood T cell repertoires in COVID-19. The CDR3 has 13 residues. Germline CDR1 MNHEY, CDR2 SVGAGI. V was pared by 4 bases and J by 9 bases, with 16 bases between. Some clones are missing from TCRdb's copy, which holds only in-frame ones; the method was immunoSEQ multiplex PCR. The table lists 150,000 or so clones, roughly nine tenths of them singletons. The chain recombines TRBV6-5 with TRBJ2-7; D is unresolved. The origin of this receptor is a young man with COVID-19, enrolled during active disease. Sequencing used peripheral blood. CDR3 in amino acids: CASSSLFSTGQYF. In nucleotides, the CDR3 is TGTGCCAGCAGTTCCCTCTTTTCTACGGGGCAGTACTTC.